The subject of this entry is one T cell receptor beta chain. Its specificity is unknown. This same CDR3 is encoded by further DNA sequences in the sample. Both subsets, CD45RA+ naive and CD45RA-negative memory, were split from the CD4+ cells. The data are from a study of shared clonotypes between healthy human individuals. With 4 bases removed from V and 4 bases from J, the gap between germline ends came to 5 bases. Looked up from germline, CDR1 is SGHNT and CDR2 is YYREEE (reference sequence). The CDR3 spans 11 residues. Study results and caveats: Clonotypes shared by all four sorted-subset donors had higher generation probabilities than non-shared clonotypes. Of the naive CD4 clonotypes, about 5.4% were shared across a few donors.

Assay used: immunoSEQ multiplex PCR; TCRdb lists only in-frame clones, some missing. Among 2 million to 2.5 million clones listed, 85% to 95% were seen once. V gene TRBV5-4 combines with J gene TRBJ2-5; D not certain. The sample comprised naive CD4+ T cells from PBMCs. Documented subset: CD45RA+ positively selected. This receptor was taken from a man aged 18-30 years in good health. Some clones in this sample may be carry-over from other donors' samples. The CDR3, as DNA: TGTGCCAGCAGCCCGGGAGAGACCCAGTACTTC. It translates to CASSPGETQYF.